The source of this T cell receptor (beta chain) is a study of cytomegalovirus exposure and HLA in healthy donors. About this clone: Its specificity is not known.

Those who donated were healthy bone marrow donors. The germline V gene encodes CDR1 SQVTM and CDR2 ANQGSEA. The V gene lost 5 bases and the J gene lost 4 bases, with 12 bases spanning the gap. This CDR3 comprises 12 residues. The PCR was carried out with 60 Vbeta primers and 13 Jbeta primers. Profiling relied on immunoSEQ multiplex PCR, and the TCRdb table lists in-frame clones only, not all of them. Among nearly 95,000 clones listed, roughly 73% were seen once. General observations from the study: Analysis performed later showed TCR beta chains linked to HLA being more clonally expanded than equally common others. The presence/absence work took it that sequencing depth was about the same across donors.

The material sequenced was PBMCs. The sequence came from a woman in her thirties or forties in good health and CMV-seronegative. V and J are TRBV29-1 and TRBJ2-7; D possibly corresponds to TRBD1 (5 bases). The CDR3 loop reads CSVIRGSYEQYF. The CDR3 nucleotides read TGCAGCGTTATTAGGGGTAGTTACGAGCAGTACTTC.